This TCR beta chain was observed in a study of CXCR3-negative and CXCR3-positive naive CD8 T cells. Looking at the study overall: A total of 110 million to 150 million TRB reads was generated, with about 1.5 +/- 0.3 million per library. Study-wide points: Naive subsets expressed similar surface CD5; TRB CDR3 features served to infer TCR strength. Naive subsets were similarly diverse, while memory CD8+ repertoires were much less diverse.

Looked up from germline, CDR1 is SQVTM and CDR2 is ANQGSEA. The CDR3 loop spans 12 amino acids. 5' RACE with UMI labels generated the TRB cDNA libraries. Following a re-call of the 5' RACE reads, TCRdb has one entry per CDR3 protein and lacks DNA. This sample contains tens of thousands of distinct CDR3 sequences. Researchers reported sorting every CD8+ T cell subset in triplicate, 300,000 cells per sort. As to this clonotype: What it recognizes is unknown.

The sequence was obtained from a human donor in good health. Some clones in this sample may be carry-over from other donors' samples. Specimen: memory CD8+ T cells from blood. The chain combines TRBV29-1 with TRBJ2-7; checking the TCRdb D call of TRBD1 is not possible without DNA. CDR3 residues: CSVVGQSYEQYF.